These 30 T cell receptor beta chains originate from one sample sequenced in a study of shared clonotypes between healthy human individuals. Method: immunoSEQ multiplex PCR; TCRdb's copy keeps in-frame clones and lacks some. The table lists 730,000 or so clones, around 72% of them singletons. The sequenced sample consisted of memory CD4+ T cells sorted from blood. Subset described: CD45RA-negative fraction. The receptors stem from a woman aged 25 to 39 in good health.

CDR3 protein: CAISRGLAGGYEQYF. Written as DNA, the CDR3 is TGTGCCATCAGTAGGGGACTAGCGGGAGGCTACGAGCAGTACTTC. V gene TRBV10-3 combines with J gene TRBJ2-7; 15 bases line up with TRBD2. The germline V gene has CDR1 ENHRY and CDR2 SYGVKD. This CDR3 contains 15 residues. V lost 5 bases, J lost 3 bases, and 2 bases stayed unmatched.

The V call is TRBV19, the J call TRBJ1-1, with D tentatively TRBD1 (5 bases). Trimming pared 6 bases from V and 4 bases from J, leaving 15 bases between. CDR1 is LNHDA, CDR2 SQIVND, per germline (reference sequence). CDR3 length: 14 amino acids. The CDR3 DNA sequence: TGTGCCAGTAGCCATAGACGGGGGGGCACTGAAGCTTTCTTT. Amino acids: CASSHRRGGTEAFF.

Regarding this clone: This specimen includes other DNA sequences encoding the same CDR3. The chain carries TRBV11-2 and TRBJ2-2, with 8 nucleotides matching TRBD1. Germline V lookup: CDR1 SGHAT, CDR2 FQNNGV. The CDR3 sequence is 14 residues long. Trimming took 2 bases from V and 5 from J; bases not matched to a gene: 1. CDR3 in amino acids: CASSLQGATGELFF. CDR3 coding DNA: TGTGCCAGCAGCTTACAGGGGGCGACCGGGGAGCTGTTTTTT.

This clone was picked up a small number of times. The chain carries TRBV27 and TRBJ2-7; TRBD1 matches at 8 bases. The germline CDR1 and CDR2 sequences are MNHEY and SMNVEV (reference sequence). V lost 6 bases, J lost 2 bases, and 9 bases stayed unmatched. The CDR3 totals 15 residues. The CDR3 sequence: CASRLGQATAYEQYF. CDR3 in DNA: TGTGCCAGCAGATTGGGACAGGCCACCGCCTACGAGCAGTACTTC.

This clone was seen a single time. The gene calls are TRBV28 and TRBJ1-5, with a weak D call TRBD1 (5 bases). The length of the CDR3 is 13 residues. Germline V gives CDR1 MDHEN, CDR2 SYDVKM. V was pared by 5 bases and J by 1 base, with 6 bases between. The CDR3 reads CASSGTSNQPQHF. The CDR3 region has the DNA TGTGCCAGCAGTGGGACGAGCAATCAGCCCCAGCATTTT.

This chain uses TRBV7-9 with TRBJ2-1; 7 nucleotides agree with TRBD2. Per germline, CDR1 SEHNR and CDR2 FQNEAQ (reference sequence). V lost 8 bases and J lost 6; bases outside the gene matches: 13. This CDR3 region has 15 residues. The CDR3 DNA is TGTGCCAGCGAGATGGGAGGGGATAGGCGCAATGAGCAGTTCTTC. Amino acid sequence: CASEMGGDRRNEQFF.

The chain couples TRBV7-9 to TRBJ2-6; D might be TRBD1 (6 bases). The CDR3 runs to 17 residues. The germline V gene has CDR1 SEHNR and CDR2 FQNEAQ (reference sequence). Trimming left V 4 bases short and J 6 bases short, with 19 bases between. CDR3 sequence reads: CASSSRDKGLEANVLTF. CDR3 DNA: TGTGCCAGCAGCTCCCGGGACAAGGGATTGGAGGCCAACGTCCTGACTTTC.

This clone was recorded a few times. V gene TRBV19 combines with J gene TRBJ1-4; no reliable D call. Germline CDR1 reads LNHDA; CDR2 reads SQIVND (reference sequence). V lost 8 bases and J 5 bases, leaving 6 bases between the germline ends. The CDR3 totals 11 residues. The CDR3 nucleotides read TGTGCCAGTGGAGGGAATGAAAAACTGTTTTTT. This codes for CASGGNEKLFF.

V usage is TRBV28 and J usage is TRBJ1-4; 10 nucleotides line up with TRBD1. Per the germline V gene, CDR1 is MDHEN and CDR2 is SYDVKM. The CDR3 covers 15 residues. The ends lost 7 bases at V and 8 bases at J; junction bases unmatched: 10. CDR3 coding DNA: TGTGCCAGCACCCTATCTGGACAGGGGGAGGAAAAACTGTTTTTT. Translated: CASTLSGQGEEKLFF.

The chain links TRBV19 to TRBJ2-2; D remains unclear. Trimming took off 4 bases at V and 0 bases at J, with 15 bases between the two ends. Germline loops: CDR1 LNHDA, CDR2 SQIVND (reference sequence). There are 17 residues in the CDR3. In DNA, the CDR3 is TGTGCCAGTAGTAACCCCGCAAGAACCGCGAACACCGGGGAGCTGTTTTTT. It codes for CASSNPARTANTGELFF.

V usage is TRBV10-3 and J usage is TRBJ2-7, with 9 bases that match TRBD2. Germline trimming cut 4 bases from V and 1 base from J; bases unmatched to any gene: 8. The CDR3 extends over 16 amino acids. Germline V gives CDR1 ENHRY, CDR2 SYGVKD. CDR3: CAISGGAGGASYEQYF. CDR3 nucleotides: TGTGCCATCAGTGGAGGGGCGGGAGGGGCTTCCTACGAGCAGTACTTC.

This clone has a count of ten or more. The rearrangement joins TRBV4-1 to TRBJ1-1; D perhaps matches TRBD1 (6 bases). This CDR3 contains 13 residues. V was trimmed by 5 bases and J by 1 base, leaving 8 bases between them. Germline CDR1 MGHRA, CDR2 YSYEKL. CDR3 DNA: TGCGCCAGCAGCGAAGGGGGGAACACTGAAGCTTTCTTT. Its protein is CASSEGGNTEAFF.

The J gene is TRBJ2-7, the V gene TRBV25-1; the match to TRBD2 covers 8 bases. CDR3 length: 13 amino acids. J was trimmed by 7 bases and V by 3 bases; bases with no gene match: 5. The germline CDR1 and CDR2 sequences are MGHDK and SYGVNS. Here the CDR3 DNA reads TGTGCCAGCAGTGATCCTGGGACTAGGGAGCAGTACTTC. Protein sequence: CASSDPGTREQYF.

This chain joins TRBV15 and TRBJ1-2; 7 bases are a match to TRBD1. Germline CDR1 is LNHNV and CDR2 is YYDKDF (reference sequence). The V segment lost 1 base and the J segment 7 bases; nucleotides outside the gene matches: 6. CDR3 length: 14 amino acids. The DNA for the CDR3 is TGTGCCACCAGCAGAGGCAAAGGGGGCGGTGGCTACACCTTC. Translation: CATSRGKGGGGYTF.

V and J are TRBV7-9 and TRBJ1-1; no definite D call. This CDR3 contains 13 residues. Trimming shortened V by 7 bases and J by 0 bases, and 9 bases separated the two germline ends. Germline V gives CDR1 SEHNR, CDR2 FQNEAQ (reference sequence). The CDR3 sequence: CASTVVMNTEAFF. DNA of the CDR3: TGTGCCAGCACCGTTGTTATGAACACTGAAGCTTTCTTT.

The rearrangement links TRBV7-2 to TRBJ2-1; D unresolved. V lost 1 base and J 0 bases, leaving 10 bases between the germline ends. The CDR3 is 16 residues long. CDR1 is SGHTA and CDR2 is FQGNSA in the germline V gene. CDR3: CASSLELLSSYNEQFF. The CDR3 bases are TGTGCCAGCAGCTTAGAACTTCTGAGCTCCTACAATGAGCAGTTCTTC.

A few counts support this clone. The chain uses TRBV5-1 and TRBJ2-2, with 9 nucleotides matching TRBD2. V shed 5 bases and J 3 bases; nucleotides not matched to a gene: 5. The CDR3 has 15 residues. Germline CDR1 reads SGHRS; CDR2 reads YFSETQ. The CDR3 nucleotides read TGCGCCAGCAGGCAAGCGGGAGGTGACACCGGGGAGCTGTTTTTT. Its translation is CASRQAGGDTGELFF.

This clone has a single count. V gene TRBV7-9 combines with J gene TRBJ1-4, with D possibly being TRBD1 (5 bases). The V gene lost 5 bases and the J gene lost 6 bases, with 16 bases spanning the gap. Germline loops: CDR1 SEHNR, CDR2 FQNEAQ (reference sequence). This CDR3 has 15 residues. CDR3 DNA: TGTGCCAGCAGCCACCGGGACCCTAGGGATGAAAAACTGTTTTTT. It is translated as CASSHRDPRDEKLFF.

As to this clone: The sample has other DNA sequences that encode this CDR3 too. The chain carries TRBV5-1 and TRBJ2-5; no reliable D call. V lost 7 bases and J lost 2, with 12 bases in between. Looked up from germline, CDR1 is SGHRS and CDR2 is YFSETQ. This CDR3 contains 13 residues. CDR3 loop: CASSPGSQETQYF. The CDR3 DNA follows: TGCGCCAGCTCACCGGGCAGTCAAGAGACCCAGTACTTC.

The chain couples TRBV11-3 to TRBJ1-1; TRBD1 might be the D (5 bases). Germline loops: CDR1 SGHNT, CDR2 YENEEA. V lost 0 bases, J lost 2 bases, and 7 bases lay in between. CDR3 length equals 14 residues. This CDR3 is CASSLEGVNTEAFF. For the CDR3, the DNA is TGTGCCAGCAGCTTAGAAGGGGTCAACACTGAAGCTTTCTTT.

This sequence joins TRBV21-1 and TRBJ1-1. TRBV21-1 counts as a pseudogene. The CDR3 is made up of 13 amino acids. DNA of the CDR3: TGTGCCAGCAGCATACAGGGAGGCACTGAAGCTTTCTTT. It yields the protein CASSIQGGTEAFF.

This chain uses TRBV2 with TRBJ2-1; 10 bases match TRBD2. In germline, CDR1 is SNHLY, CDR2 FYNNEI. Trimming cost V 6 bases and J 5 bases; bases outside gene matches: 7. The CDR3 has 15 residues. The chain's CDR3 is CASRTGTSVNNEQFF. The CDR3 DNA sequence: TGTGCCAGCAGAACCGGGACTAGCGTAAACAATGAGCAGTTCTTC.

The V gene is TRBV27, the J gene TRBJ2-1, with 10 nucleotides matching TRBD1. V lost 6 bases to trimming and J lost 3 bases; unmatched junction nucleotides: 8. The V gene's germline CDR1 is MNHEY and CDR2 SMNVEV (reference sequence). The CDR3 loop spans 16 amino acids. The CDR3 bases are TGTGCCAGCAGACACGAAGGACAGGGGGGCTACAATGAGCAGTTCTTC. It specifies CASRHEGQGGYNEQFF.

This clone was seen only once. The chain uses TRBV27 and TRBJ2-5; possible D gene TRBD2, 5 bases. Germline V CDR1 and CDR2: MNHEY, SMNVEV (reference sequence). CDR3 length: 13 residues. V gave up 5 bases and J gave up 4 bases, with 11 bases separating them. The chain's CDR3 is CASSRARGETQYF. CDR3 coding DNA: TGTGCCAGCAGTCGGGCTCGGGGAGAGACCCAGTACTTC.

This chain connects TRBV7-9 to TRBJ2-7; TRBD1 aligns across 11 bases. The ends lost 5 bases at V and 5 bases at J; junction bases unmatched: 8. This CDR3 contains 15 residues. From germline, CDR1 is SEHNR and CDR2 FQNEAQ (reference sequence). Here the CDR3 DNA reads TGTGCCAGCAGCCAGAGGACAGGGGGCTTCAACGAGCAGTACTTC. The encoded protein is CASSQRTGGFNEQYF.

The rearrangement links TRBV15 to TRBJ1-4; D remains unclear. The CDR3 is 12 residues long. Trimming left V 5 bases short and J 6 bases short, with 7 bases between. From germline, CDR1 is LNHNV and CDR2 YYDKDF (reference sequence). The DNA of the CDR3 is TGTGCCACCAGCGGTGATGATGAAAAACTGTTTTTT. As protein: CATSGDDEKLFF.

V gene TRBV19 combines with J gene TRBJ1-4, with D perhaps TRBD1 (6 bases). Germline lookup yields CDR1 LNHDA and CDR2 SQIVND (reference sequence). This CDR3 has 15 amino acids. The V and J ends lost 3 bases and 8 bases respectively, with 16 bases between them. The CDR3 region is CASSIPQGISEKLFF. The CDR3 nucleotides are TGTGCCAGTAGTATCCCTCAGGGGATATCCGAAAAACTGTTTTTT.

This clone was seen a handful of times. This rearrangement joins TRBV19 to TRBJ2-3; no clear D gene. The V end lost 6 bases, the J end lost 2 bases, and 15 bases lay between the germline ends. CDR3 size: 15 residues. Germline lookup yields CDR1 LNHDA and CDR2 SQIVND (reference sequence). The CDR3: CASSQAPIITDTQYF. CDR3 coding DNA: TGTGCCAGTAGCCAGGCTCCGATAATCACAGATACGCAGTATTTT.

The chain's CDR3 is CASSPSYATNEKLFF. CDR3 in DNA: TGTGCCAGCTCACCATCATATGCAACTAATGAAAAACTGTTTTTT. This chain connects TRBV18 to TRBJ1-4; D not certain. V was trimmed by 2 bases and J by 0 bases, leaving 7 bases between them. Germline CDR1 is KGHSH and CDR2 is LQKENI. The CDR3 is made up of 15 amino acids.

CDR3 in amino acids: CASGFIPMGQGSNTGELFF. CDR3 DNA sequence: TGTGCTAGTGGTTTCATCCCTATGGGACAGGGCTCGAACACCGGGGAGCTGTTTTTT. The V gene is TRBV12-5, the J gene TRBJ2-2; 9 nucleotides agree with TRBD1. Trimming at V came to 3 bases and at J to 0 bases, leaving 11 bases not matched to a gene. From germline, CDR1 is LGHNT and CDR2 FRNRAP. There are 19 residues in the CDR3.